A single sample gave rise to the 23 T cell receptor beta chains below, sequenced in a study of shared clonotypes between healthy human individuals. Some clones are missing from TCRdb's copy, which holds only in-frame ones; the method was immunoSEQ multiplex PCR. The repertoire holds millions of clones, with about 92% as singletons. CD45RO negativity and positive selection for CCR7 defined naive CD8 cells, a population that excluded terminally differentiated effector memory CD45RA+ cells. What was sequenced was naive CD8+ T cells from PBMCs. These receptors were taken from a young man in good health. Some clones in this sample may be carry-over from other donors' samples.

This chain links TRBV29-1 with TRBJ2-1; D not resolved. This CDR3 spans 11 amino acids. Trimming cost V 7 bases and J 6 bases, with 10 bases left between them. CDR1 and CDR2 (germline): SQVTM, ANQGSEA. The CDR3 region is CSARGSNEQFF. Here the CDR3 DNA reads TGCAGCGCCCGAGGTAGCAATGAGCAGTTCTTC.

The rearrangement joins TRBV11-2 to TRBJ2-2; a possible D gene is TRBD2 (5 bases). Trimming stripped 4 bases from V and 3 bases from J, with 15 bases between. The germline V gene encodes CDR1 SGHAT and CDR2 FQNNGV. There are 16 residues in the CDR3. CDR3 region: CASSSLPFGDTGELFF. The CDR3 coding sequence is TGTGCCAGCAGCTCACTACCATTCGGGGACACCGGGGAGCTGTTTTTT.

V usage is TRBV7-9 and J usage is TRBJ2-3, with a tentative D call TRBD2 (6 bases). Germline V gene data show CDR1 as SEHNR and CDR2 as FQNEAQ (reference sequence). The V gene lost 5 bases and the J gene lost 3 bases, with 18 bases spanning the gap. The CDR3 runs 16 residues. CDR3 protein: CASSLPGDSGTDTQYF. DNA for the CDR3: TGTGCCAGCAGCCTTCCGGGGGATAGTGGGACAGATACGCAGTATTTT.

The chain links TRBV7-3 to TRBJ2-1; D uncertain. Germline-derived CDR1 and CDR2 are SGHTA and FQGTGA. V was trimmed by 0 bases and J by 2 bases, leaving 11 bases between them. CDR3 size: 16 residues. In nucleotides, the CDR3 is TGTGCCAGCAGCTTAACCGGGCAGCTAACCTACAATGAGCAGTTCTTC. It encodes CASSLTGQLTYNEQFF.

This chain uses TRBV5-1 with TRBJ2-2; 12 positions agree with TRBD2. CDR1 SGHRS and CDR2 YFSETQ come from the germline V gene. V lost 1 base and J lost 6; bases outside the gene matches: 13. The CDR3 runs to 19 residues. The CDR3: CASSLLASGRASGAGELFF. DNA for the CDR3: TGCGCCAGCAGCTTGTTGGCTAGCGGGAGGGCCTCAGGGGCCGGGGAGCTGTTTTTT.

The rearrangement links TRBV27 to TRBJ2-2, with a possible D match to TRBD1 (5 bases). Per the germline V gene, CDR1 is MNHEY and CDR2 is SMNVEV (reference sequence). This CDR3 comprises 16 residues. Trimming removed 0 bases from V and 5 bases from J, with 13 bases in between. The CDR3 DNA reads as TGTGCCAGCAGTTTATCCAGGGTGGTACCTACCGGGGAGCTGTTTTTT. It codes for CASSLSRVVPTGELFF.

Here the CDR3 reads CSVAGHMGLTKTGGEQYF. For the CDR3, the DNA is TGCAGCGTTGCCGGACATATGGGACTTACCAAGACGGGGGGCGAGCAGTACTTC. This chain uses TRBV29-1 with TRBJ2-7, with 7 bases aligning to TRBD2. V shed 4 bases and J 6 bases; nucleotides not matched to a gene: 24. Germline CDR1 is SQVTM and CDR2 is ANQGSEA. The CDR3 runs 18 residues.

About this clone: A read error may be the cause here, since a much bigger clone is one base away. The identical CDR3 is also encoded by other nucleotide sequences in the sample. This chain connects TRBV28 to TRBJ2-1; 10 bases line up with TRBD1. Germline-derived CDR1 and CDR2 are MDHEN and SYDVKM. This CDR3 contains 14 residues. V was clipped by 6 bases and J by 7 bases; unmatched bases: 6. CDR3 residues: CASSSGTGVNEQFF. In nucleotides, the CDR3 is TGTGCCAGCAGCTCCGGGACAGGGGTTAATGAGCAGTTCTTC.

V usage is TRBV5-1 and J usage is TRBJ2-7, with 15 bases fitting TRBD2. Germline CDR1 is SGHRS and CDR2 is YFSETQ. The CDR3 has 17 residues. Germline trimming cut 4 bases from V and 7 bases from J; bases unmatched to any gene: 12. The CDR3: CASSTGLAGGRGEEQYF. Here the CDR3 DNA reads TGCGCCAGCAGCACCGGACTAGCGGGAGGGAGGGGGGAAGAGCAGTACTTC.

The genes are TRBV28 and TRBJ2-7, with D perhaps TRBD1 (6 bases). Per germline, CDR1 MDHEN and CDR2 SYDVKM. The CDR3 contains 16 residues. V was clipped by 3 bases and J by 4 bases, with 19 bases between them. The CDR3 sequence is CASSFSRQVKYYEQYF. DNA of the CDR3: TGTGCCAGCAGTTTCTCGAGACAGGTGAAGTATTACGAGCAGTACTTC. Combining the CDR3 with reference TRBV28 and TRBJ2-7 gives the whole variable domain DVKVTQSSRYLVKRTGEKVFLECVQDMDHENMFWYRQDPGLGLRLIYFSYDVKMKEKGDIPEGYSVSREKKERFSLILESASTNQTSMYLCASSFSRQVKYYEQYFGPGTRLTVT.

The chain employs TRBV9 and TRBJ2-1, with TRBD2 identical over 7 bases. V shed 0 bases, J shed 4 bases, and the junction held 4 bases outside the gene matches. This CDR3 has 15 residues. CDR1 SGDLS and CDR2 YYNGEE come from the germline V gene. The CDR3 DNA sequence: TGTGCCAGCAGCGTAGAGGACGGGGGGTACAATGAGCAGTTCTTC. Its protein product is CASSVEDGGYNEQFF.

The chain's CDR3 is CASSQVEKGQEEQYF. The CDR3 DNA is TGTGCCAGCAGCCAAGTTGAAAAGGGCCAGGAGGAGCAGTACTTC. This chain links TRBV14 with TRBJ2-7; D is unresolved. Germline V CDR1 and CDR2: SGHDN, FVKESK. This CDR3 comprises 15 residues. The V end was cut by 1 base, the J end by 7 bases, with 17 bases between.

The J gene is TRBJ2-2, the V gene TRBV19; D perhaps matches TRBD2 (6 bases). The V gene's germline CDR1 is LNHDA and CDR2 SQIVND (reference sequence). V gave up 4 bases and J gave up 6 bases, with 9 bases separating them. This CDR3 comprises 13 residues. CDR3 sequence reads: CASSRGLAGELFF. The CDR3 nucleotides read TGTGCCAGTAGTAGGGGACTGGCCGGGGAGCTGTTTTTT.

This clone was seen a single time. This chain connects TRBV6-6 to TRBJ1-2; D not resolved. Trimming pared 6 bases from V and 4 bases from J, leaving 21 bases between. This CDR3 comprises 16 residues. The V gene's germline CDR1 is MNHNY and CDR2 SVGAGI (reference sequence). Written as DNA, the CDR3 is TGTGCCAGCAGGACAACGGACCATTCGAACTTCTATGGCTACACCTTC. Its protein product is CASRTTDHSNFYGYTF.

The J gene is TRBJ2-7, the V gene TRBV2; D unresolved. The CDR3 sequence is 15 residues long. CDR1 is SNHLY and CDR2 is FYNNEI in the germline V gene. The V end was cut by 7 bases, the J end by 2 bases, with 18 bases between. This CDR3 reads CASTLGNLTTYEQYF. Here the CDR3 DNA reads TGTGCCAGCACCTTAGGGAACTTAACTACCTACGAGCAGTACTTC.

This rearrangement joins TRBV27 to TRBJ1-2; 10 nucleotides line up with TRBD1. The germline gives CDR1 MNHEY, CDR2 SMNVEV (reference sequence). The CDR3 runs 16 residues. J lost 7 bases, V lost 5 bases, and 13 bases had no gene match. The CDR3, as DNA: TGTGCCAGCAGTGGGGCTATGGGGACAGGGGTTTTTGGCTACACCTTC. The encoded protein is CASSGAMGTGVFGYTF.

The V call is TRBV9, the J call TRBJ1-4; tentative D call: TRBD1 (5 bases). V gave up 3 bases and J gave up 8 bases, with 23 bases separating them. CDR3 length: 17 residues. Per the germline V gene, CDR1 is SGDLS and CDR2 is YYNGEE. The CDR3 DNA reads as TGTGCCAGCAGCGCCAGCGGAGCGGGACTCAGGAGAGAAAAACTGTTTTTT. It specifies CASSASGAGLRREKLFF.

The chain uses TRBV7-2 and TRBJ2-1; the match to TRBD1 covers 10 bases. Losses at the gene ends were 5 bases for V and 2 bases for J; bases not matched to a gene: 3. Germline assignment: CDR1 SGHTA and CDR2 FQGNSA. The CDR3 runs 15 residues. Here the CDR3 reads CASSRGQGAYNEQFF. The DNA of the CDR3 is TGTGCCAGCAGCCGTGGACAGGGGGCCTACAATGAGCAGTTCTTC.

This chain connects TRBV6-1 to TRBJ2-7; D may correspond to TRBD1 or TRBD2 (5 bases each). V lost 3 bases, J lost 2 bases, and 17 bases lay in between. Germline CDR1 is MNHNS and CDR2 is SASEGT. The CDR3 covers 16 residues. CDR3: CASSEGVLGITYEQYF. The CDR3 DNA reads TGTGCCAGCAGTGAGGGGGTTCTGGGGATAACCTACGAGCAGTACTTC.

CDR3 sequence (DNA): TGTGCCAGTCAGGGGTTGACCGCTGAAGCTTTCTTT. Translating it yields CASQGLTAEAFF. The chain combines TRBV6-5 with TRBJ1-1, with D perhaps TRBD1 (6 bases). Deletions cut 9 bases from V and 6 bases from J, with 14 bases between. CDR1 and CDR2 from the germline V gene are MNHEY and SVGAGI. CDR3 length: 12 residues.

The J gene is TRBJ2-7, the V gene TRBV11-2; D gene uncertain. Trimming left V 3 bases short and J 1 base short, with 13 bases between. This CDR3 is 15 amino acids long. Germline V gene data show CDR1 as SGHAT and CDR2 as FQNNGV. The CDR3: CASSFGNGPSYEQYF. The CDR3 region has the DNA TGTGCCAGCAGCTTTGGCAACGGCCCTTCCTACGAGCAGTACTTC.

This chain joins TRBV7-8 and TRBJ1-2, with D uncertain. Germline V gene sequence: CDR1 SGHVS, CDR2 FQNEAQ. The length of the CDR3 is 15 residues. Deletions cut 5 bases from V and 0 bases from J, with 13 bases between. CDR3 region: CASSVRPGANYGYTF. CDR3 in DNA: TGTGCCAGCAGCGTCAGGCCGGGAGCTAACTATGGCTACACCTTC.

This sequence joins TRBV14 and TRBJ2-7; TRBD1 matches 11 bases. Germline V gene lookup returns CDR1 SGHDN and CDR2 FVKESK. The CDR3 is 15 residues long. V was clipped by 3 bases and J by 3 bases; unmatched bases: 4. The CDR3 coding sequence is TGTGCCAGCAGCCATCTCGGGACAGGGGGCTACGAGCAGTACTTC. This codes for CASSHLGTGGYEQYF.